This record looks at one TCR beta chain sequence and its context. Germline CDR1 and CDR2: KGHDR and SFDVKD. The trim removed 7 bases at V and 7 bases at J, leaving 10 bases unmatched. This CDR3 has 14 residues. Beta-chain TCR CDR3 regions were amplified from RNA transcripts. The library came from an HTBI-primed first-round RT-PCR and a second-round multiplex PCR. From the multiplex PCR reads, TCRdb called clonotypes with MiXCR, one entry per CDR3 protein. Of around 590,000 distinct CDR3 sequences detected, roughly 40% appear once; the ten largest clones hold 4% to 5%. These data belong to a study of Graves' ophthalmopathy and Graves' hyperthyroidism. Patients newly diagnosed with hyperthyroidism, under 2 months' duration, were aged 18 to 65, the study reports.

Input material: peripheral blood or thyroid tissue (not recorded which). The chain couples TRBV24-1 to TRBJ2-7, with TRBD1 matching 9 bases. The source of this sequence is an adult man with Graves' hyperthyroidism. DNA of the CDR3: TGTGCCACCAGAGGCCAGGACAGGGGCAATGAGCAGTACTTC. Its translation is CATRGQDRGNEQYF.